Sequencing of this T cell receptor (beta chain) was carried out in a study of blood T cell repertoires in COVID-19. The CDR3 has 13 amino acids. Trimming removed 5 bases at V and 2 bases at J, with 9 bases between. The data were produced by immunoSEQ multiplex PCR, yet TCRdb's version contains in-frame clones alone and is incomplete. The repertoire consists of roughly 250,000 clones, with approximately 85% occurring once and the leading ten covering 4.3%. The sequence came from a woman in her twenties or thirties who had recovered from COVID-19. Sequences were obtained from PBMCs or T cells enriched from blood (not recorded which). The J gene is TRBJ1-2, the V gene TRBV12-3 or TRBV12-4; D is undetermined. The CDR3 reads CASSPAVNYGYTF. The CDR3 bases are TGTGCCAGCAGTCCCGCAGTAAACTATGGCTACACCTTC.